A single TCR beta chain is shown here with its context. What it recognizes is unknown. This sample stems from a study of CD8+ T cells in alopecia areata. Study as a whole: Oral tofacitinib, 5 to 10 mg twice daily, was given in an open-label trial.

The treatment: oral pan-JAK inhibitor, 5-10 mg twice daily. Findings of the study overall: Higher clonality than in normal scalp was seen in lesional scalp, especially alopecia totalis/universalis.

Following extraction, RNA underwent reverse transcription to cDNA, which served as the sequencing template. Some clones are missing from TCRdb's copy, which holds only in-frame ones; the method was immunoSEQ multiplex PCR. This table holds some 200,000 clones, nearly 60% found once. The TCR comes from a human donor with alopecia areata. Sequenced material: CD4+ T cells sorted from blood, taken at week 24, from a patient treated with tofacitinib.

The CDR3 coding sequence is TGTGCCAGCAGCTTGGTCCAGCCACCCACAGATACGCAGTATTTT. Translating it yields CASSLVQPPTDTQYF. The V and J genes are TRBV5-6 and TRBJ2-3; no clear D gene. Trimming left V 0 bases short and J 2 bases short, with 10 bases between. Per germline, CDR1 SGHDT and CDR2 YYEEEE. The CDR3 totals 15 residues.